The present entry profiles one TCR beta chain with its context. This sample stems from a study of cytomegalovirus exposure and HLA in healthy donors. As for the study in general: There were tens of millions of unique TCRs (from HLA-typed donors) in an early data release.

The CDR3 loop spans 15 amino acids. V lost 10 bases and J lost 0; bases outside the gene matches: 9. Per germline, CDR1 LNHDA and CDR2 SQIVND (reference sequence). Amplification used 60 Vbeta primers and 13 Jbeta primers. Data came from immunoSEQ multiplex PCR; TCRdb stores just in-frame clones and leaves some out. Here the sample spans fewer than 200,000 clones, 82% being singletons. This chain uses TRBV19 with TRBJ1-1; 9 nucleotides align to TRBD1. The sequencing input was PBMCs. This receptor was obtained from a girl aged 10 to 17 in good health and CMV-seropositive. DNA of the CDR3: TGTGCCACACTAGGGACAGGGAGATTGAACACTGAAGCTTTCTTT. Protein: CATLGTGRLNTEAFF.